This entry describes one TCR beta chain. Clones were read by immunoSEQ multiplex PCR, and TCRdb kept only the in-frame ones, dropping some. The data show about 250,000 clones, approximately 80% seen once. The data were obtained in a study of blood T cell repertoires in COVID-19. The germline gives CDR1 LNHDA, CDR2 SQIVND (reference sequence). V was pared by 0 bases and J by 2 bases, with 13 bases between. This CDR3 spans 16 amino acids. This rearrangement joins TRBV19 to TRBJ1-2; D unresolved. This TCR came from a woman in her forties with active or convalescent COVID-19. The sample comprised peripheral blood. CDR3 in DNA: TGTGCCAGTAGTATAGATAGCGAGGGAATGAACTATGGCTACACCTTC. Translated, it gives CASSIDSEGMNYGYTF.